This T cell receptor (beta chain) derives from a study of CD8+CD57+ T cells in acquired aplastic anemia. This clonotype showed up just a few times. Its specificity is unknown. Study observations and caveats: Researchers report that twenty-nine CD8+ CDR3 sequences appeared in both patients and controls.

The TCR beta profiling, which covered VDJ combination and CDR3 sequence, was carried out using genomic DNA as the template. MiXCR, applied by TCRdb to the reads, yields one record per CDR3 protein. The sample contains under 200,000 distinct CDR3 sequences, 55% to 70% of which appear only once. V was trimmed by 2 bases and J by 6 bases, leaving 16 bases between them. The CDR3 totals 14 residues. Per the germline V gene, CDR1 is GTSNPN and CDR2 is SVGIG (reference sequence). J is TRBJ1-1 and V is TRBV30; a weak D match, TRBD1 (5 bases). This TCR was recovered from a human donor in good health. Input material: sorted CD4+, CD8+, or CD8+CD57+ T cells (not recorded which) from PBMCs. CDR3 loop: CAWSISGGWSEAFF. CDR3 nucleotides: TGTGCCTGGAGTATCTCGGGGGGGTGGTCTGAAGCTTTCTTT.